Listed here are 23 T cell receptor beta chains from one sample, sequenced in a study of OX40 agonist ivuxolimab in advanced cancers. The assay was immunoSEQ multiplex PCR, and TCRdb's table has in-frame clones only and misses some. The data show under 150,000 clones, with 75% to 95% seen just once and approximately 1.1% held by the top ten. Source: CD4+ or CD8+ T cells sorted from blood, taken in a trial of the OX40 agonist ivuxolimab. The receptors originated from an adult with an advanced solid tumor such as melanoma, head and neck, liver or kidney cancer.

CDR3 residues: CASSFSGMNEQFF. The CDR3, as DNA: TGTGCCAGCAGCTTTAGCGGGATGAATGAGCAGTTCTTC. V and J are TRBV7-2 and TRBJ2-1; TRBD2 matches at 8 bases. Germline CDR1 is SGHTA and CDR2 is FQGNSA. The junction had 2 bases not matched to a gene; V was cut back by 3 bases and J by 7 bases. This CDR3 comprises 13 residues. The full variable domain, with the rest looked up from reference TRBV7-2 and TRBJ2-1, is GAGVSQSPSNKVTEKGKDVELRCDPISGHTALYWYRQSLGQGLEFLIYFQGNSAPDKSGLPSDRFSAERTGGSVSTLTIQRTQQEDSAVYLCASSFSGMNEQFFGPGTRLTVL.

The gene calls are TRBV27 and TRBJ2-5; 7 bases align to TRBD1. V trimming: 5 bases; J trimming: 0 bases; junction bases outside the gene matches: 6. CDR3 length: 15 residues. Germline-derived CDR1 and CDR2 are MNHEY and SMNVEV (reference sequence). This CDR3 reads CASSLGGAYQETQYF. In DNA form, the CDR3 reads TGTGCCAGCAGTCTAGGGGGCGCTTACCAAGAGACCCAGTACTTC.

The chain uses TRBV2 and TRBJ2-2; 10 nucleotides match TRBD1. CDR1 and CDR2 from the germline V gene are SNHLY and FYNNEI. CDR3 length: 18 amino acids. J lost 7 bases, V lost 2 bases, and 13 bases had no gene match. The DNA of the CDR3 is TGTGCCAGCAGTGAAACCGAGACAGGGGGCGCTTTTAGCGGGGAGCTGTTTTTT. Translation: CASSETETGGAFSGELFF.

The V call is TRBV6-5, the J call TRBJ2-2; D is uncertain. Germline V gives CDR1 MNHEY, CDR2 SVGAGI. Trimming left V 6 bases short and J 6 bases short, with 17 bases between. CDR3 length equals 15 residues. CDR3 coding DNA: TGTGCCAGCAGCTACCTTAGTTTTCTGGCCGGGGAGCTGTTTTTT. Protein product: CASSYLSFLAGELFF.

The chain's CDR3 is CASSYGLAGGPGNEQFF. CDR3 coding DNA: TGCGCCAGCAGCTACGGACTAGCGGGAGGGCCGGGCAATGAGCAGTTCTTC. The gene calls are TRBV5-1 and TRBJ2-1; 15 nucleotides line up with TRBD2. Germline CDR1 SGHRS, CDR2 YFSETQ. J lost 6 bases, V lost 3 bases, and 7 bases had no gene match. The CDR3 spans 17 residues.

The chain carries TRBV5-1 and TRBJ2-1, with 9 bases lining up with TRBD2. The junction had 14 bases not matched to a gene; V was cut back by 4 bases and J by 6 bases. CDR1 is SGHRS and CDR2 is YFSETQ in the germline V gene. CDR3 length: 17 amino acids. CDR3 in DNA: TGCGCCAGCAGCCCCAGGACAGCTAGCGGGGACACCAATGAGCAGTTCTTC. It translates to CASSPRTASGDTNEQFF. Based on the CDR3 plus reference TRBV5-1 and TRBJ2-1, the full variable domain is KAGVTQTPRYLIKTRGQQVTLSCSPISGHRSVSWYQQTPGQGLQFLFEYFSETQRNKGNFPGRFSGRQFSNSRSEMNVSTLELGDSALYLCASSPRTASGDTNEQFFGPGTRLTVL.

The rearrangement uses TRBV19 and TRBJ2-1, with TRBD2 matching over 12 bases. The CDR3 runs 15 residues. V dropped 7 bases and J dropped 9; count of bases not matched to a gene: 10. The V gene's germline CDR1 is LNHDA and CDR2 SQIVND (reference sequence). The CDR3 protein is CASTHPLAGGSEQFF. CDR3 nucleotide sequence: TGTGCCAGTACCCACCCCCTAGCGGGAGGGAGTGAGCAGTTCTTC.

The V and J genes are TRBV7-8 and TRBJ2-5, with 10 bases matching TRBD2. V shed 3 bases, J shed 5 bases, and the junction held 15 bases outside the gene matches. CDR1 and CDR2 from the germline V gene are SGHVS and FQNEAQ. The CDR3 is 18 amino acids. DNA for the CDR3: TGTGCCAGCAGCTTTCGTCAGACGCGCCTAGCGGGAGTTGAGACCCAGTACTTC. Its translation: CASSFRQTRLAGVETQYF. The variable domain in full, completed from reference TRBV7-8 and TRBJ2-5, reads GAGVSQSPRYKVAKRGQDVALRCDPISGHVSLFWYQQALGQGPEFLTYFQNEAQLDKSGLPSDRFFAERPEGSVSTLKIQRTQQEDSAVYLCASSFRQTRLAGVETQYFGPGTRLLVL.

This chain links TRBV4-3 with TRBJ2-1; D is uncertain. V lost 0 bases and J lost 9, with 9 bases in between. The CDR3 extends over 13 amino acids. Germline assignment: CDR1 LGHNA and CDR2 YSLEER. This chain's CDR3 is CASSQDGAREQFF. The CDR3 bases are TGCGCCAGCAGCCAAGATGGAGCGCGTGAGCAGTTCTTC.

The V gene is TRBV4-2, the J gene TRBJ2-1; 7 bases map to TRBD2. CDR1 LGHNA and CDR2 YNFKEQ come from the germline V gene. V lost 1 base, J lost 4 bases, and 10 bases stayed unmatched. The CDR3 length is 17 residues. This CDR3 is CASSQGVGRESYNEQFF. CDR3 in DNA: TGTGCCAGCAGCCAAGGGGTCGGGCGGGAGAGTTACAATGAGCAGTTCTTC.

This clone was observed a single time. The chain joins TRBV27 to TRBJ2-4; TRBD1 agrees at 7 bases. This CDR3 spans 16 amino acids. The V segment lost 4 bases and the J segment 1 base; nucleotides outside the gene matches: 7. Germline V gives CDR1 MNHEY, CDR2 SMNVEV (reference sequence). CDR3 in amino acids: CASSSTGNSAKNIQYF. The CDR3 DNA reads as TGTGCCAGCAGTTCGACAGGGAATTCGGCCAAAAACATTCAGTACTTC.

V is TRBV6-6 and J is TRBJ1-5; D unclear. This CDR3 contains 13 residues. CDR1 and CDR2 from the germline V gene are MNHNY and SVGAGI (reference sequence). V was clipped by 6 bases and J by 0 bases, with 6 bases between them. CDR3 sequence reads: CASSDNSNQPQHF. The CDR3 DNA reads as TGTGCCAGCAGCGACAATAGCAATCAGCCCCAGCATTTT.

The chain joins TRBV19 to TRBJ2-1, with 7 bases lining up with TRBD2. Germline lookup yields CDR1 LNHDA and CDR2 SQIVND (reference sequence). The length of the CDR3 is 15 residues. The J segment lost 6 bases and the V segment lost 2 bases, leaving 7 bases of the junction unmatched. The CDR3 DNA reads TGTGCCAGTAGTATAATGGCGGGAGTACCCAATGAGCAGTTCTTC. Its protein product is CASSIMAGVPNEQFF.

In DNA, the CDR3 is TGTGCCAGTACCAGAAACACAGGGGCCGCTTCTGAAGCTTTCTTT. It is translated as CASTRNTGAASEAFF. This rearrangement joins TRBV19 to TRBJ1-1; 7 bases agree with TRBD1. The CDR3 extends over 15 amino acids. V was clipped by 7 bases and J by 6 bases; unmatched bases: 14. Germline CDR1 and CDR2: LNHDA and SQIVND (reference sequence).

The rearrangement joins TRBV28 to TRBJ1-5; D unclear. CDR3 length equals 15 residues. The ends were cut back, 4 bases at V and 6 bases at J, with 16 bases in the middle. The germline V gene encodes CDR1 MDHEN and CDR2 SYDVKM. CDR3 coding DNA: TGTGCCAGCAGTTCCCCCACAGCCCGCCCTCAGCCCCAGCATTTT. Its translation: CASSSPTARPQPQHF.

The V and J genes are TRBV7-3 and TRBJ2-2, with D perhaps TRBD1 or TRBD2 (6 bases each). Deletions cut 2 bases from V and 6 bases from J, with 13 bases between. The CDR3 sequence is 15 residues long. Germline V gives CDR1 SGHTA, CDR2 FQGTGA. This chain's CDR3 is CASSLASRGPGELFF. The CDR3 bases are TGTGCCAGCAGCTTAGCGTCTCGGGGGCCCGGGGAGCTGTTTTTT.

The chain carries TRBV28 and TRBJ2-1; TRBD2 matches 11 bases. CDR3 length: 17 amino acids. V gave up 6 bases and J gave up 8 bases; unmatched junction bases: 15. Germline CDR1 MDHEN, CDR2 SYDVKM. The CDR3 coding sequence is TGTGCCAGCAGCAGAGATGTAGCGGGAGGGCCGAGGGATGAGCAGTTCTTC. Amino acids: CASSRDVAGGPRDEQFF.

V and J are TRBV7-9 and TRBJ1-4; tentatively, D is TRBD1 (6 bases). The CDR3 covers 14 residues. Per germline, CDR1 SEHNR and CDR2 FQNEAQ (reference sequence). Trimming cost V 3 bases and J 4 bases, with 9 bases left between them. Written as DNA, the CDR3 is TGTGCCAGCAGCTTCGGACAGATTAATGAAAAACTGTTTTTT. This translates into CASSFGQINEKLFF.

V and J are TRBV28 and TRBJ2-1, with D hard to call. Germline values: CDR1 MDHEN, CDR2 SYDVKM. The V end was cut by 4 bases, the J end by 6 bases, with 1 base between. This CDR3 has 10 amino acids. The CDR3 DNA sequence: TGTGCCAGCAGTTCCAATGAGCAGTTCTTC. The encoded protein is CASSSNEQFF.

The chain is built from TRBV9 and TRBJ1-6; TRBD1 might be the D (6 bases). The V end lost 4 bases, the J end lost 7 bases, and 15 bases lay between the germline ends. Germline V CDR1 and CDR2: SGDLS, YYNGEE. CDR3 length: 15 amino acids. CDR3 amino acids: CASSPGGSGNSPLHF. In DNA form, the CDR3 reads TGTGCCAGCAGCCCCGGGGGCTCGGGGAATTCACCCCTCCACTTT.

V gene TRBV7-3 combines with J gene TRBJ2-7; D perhaps matches TRBD2 (5 bases). V lost 2 bases and J lost 1, with 12 bases in between. The germline V gene encodes CDR1 SGHTA and CDR2 FQGTGA. The CDR3 has 15 amino acids. CDR3: CASSLDAGRSYEQYF. The CDR3 region has the DNA TGTGCCAGCAGCTTAGACGCGGGCCGATCCTACGAGCAGTACTTC.

This chain connects TRBV28 to TRBJ1-1; 9 bases map to TRBD1. Germline assignment: CDR1 MDHEN and CDR2 SYDVKM. Trimming took 7 bases from V and 2 from J; bases not matched to a gene: 8. The length of the CDR3 is 15 residues. DNA for the CDR3: TGTGCCAGCATGGGAACGGGACAGGGTAACACTGAAGCTTTCTTT. Amino acid sequence: CASMGTGQGNTEAFF.

The rearrangement uses TRBV28 and TRBJ1-1, with 7 bases matching TRBD1. Trimming at V came to 7 bases and at J to 5 bases, leaving 16 bases not matched to a gene. The CDR3 is 16 amino acids. Germline CDR1 and CDR2: MDHEN and SYDVKM. The chain's CDR3 is CASKGQSKYDGTEAFF. In nucleotides, the CDR3 is TGTGCCAGCAAGGGACAGTCAAAATACGATGGTACTGAAGCTTTCTTT.